The 30 T cell receptor beta chains reported below all come from one sample, sequenced in a study of blood T cell repertoires in COVID-19 (dated by TCRdb to the early 2020s). The method was the immunoSEQ multiplex PCR assay. Entries here come from immuneACCESS through TCRdb and include only in-frame sequences with V and J called. Some clones fail to appear in such tables; in the studies checked, an unresolved V gene covers under half of the shortfall, and the cause of the remainder is unknown. The sample table holds 110,000 or so clones, of which about 83% were seen once. The ten largest clones capture 2% to 2.5% of the sample. Material: peripheral blood. Receptors were obtained from a woman in her fifties or sixties with acute or convalescent COVID-19.

This chain connects TRBV7-8 to TRBJ1-5; 7 nucleotides align to TRBD1. CDR1 is SGHVS, CDR2 FQNEAQ, per germline. There are 13 residues in the CDR3. V was pared by 5 bases and J by 5 bases, with 3 bases of the junction left unmatched. The chain's CDR3 is CASSHDRDQPQHF. DNA for the CDR3: TGTGCCAGCAGCCATGACAGGGATCAGCCCCAGCATTTT.

The rearrangement uses TRBV9 and TRBJ2-1; D gene unclear. The CDR3 loop spans 12 amino acids. Germline CDR1 SGDLS, CDR2 YYNGEE. Trimming took off 0 bases at V and 5 bases at J, with 3 bases between the two ends. CDR3 nucleotides: TGTGCCAGCAGCGTAGGAGACAATGAGCAGTTCTTC. Translating gives CASSVGDNEQFF.

This clone was seen only once. A read error may produce the germline difference seen at one junction end. This rearrangement joins TRBV6-5 to TRBJ2-5, with TRBD2 as a possible D gene (5 bases). Germline V gene lookup returns CDR1 MNHEY and CDR2 SVGAGI. The CDR3 is made up of 13 amino acids. The CDR3 here is CASTRGNQETQYF. DNA of the CDR3: TGTGCCAGCACTCGGGGAAACCAGGAGACCCAGTACTTC.

The CDR3 DNA reads TGTGCCTGGACTCGTGGGGGGACCTTAACTGAAGCTTTCTTT. The encoded protein is CAWTRGGTLTEAFF. The gene calls are TRBV30 and TRBJ1-1; D might be TRBD1 (5 bases). The CDR3 contains 14 residues. V lost 4 bases, J lost 5 bases, and 17 bases lay in between. The germline CDR1 and CDR2 sequences are GTSNPN and SVGIG (reference sequence). Full variable domain (remainder filled in from reference TRBV30 and TRBJ1-1): SQTIHQWPATLVQPVGSPLSLECTVEGTSNPNLYWYRQAAGRGLQLLFYSVGIGQISSEVPQNLSASRPQDRQFILSSKKLLLSDSGFYLCAWTRGGTLTEAFFGQGTRLTVV.

The chain joins TRBV19 to TRBJ1-5; the D gene is possibly TRBD1 (6 bases). This CDR3 spans 15 amino acids. Trimming shortened V by 6 bases and J by 3 bases, and 15 bases separated the two germline ends. Per the germline V gene, CDR1 is LNHDA and CDR2 is SQIVND (reference sequence). The CDR3 region is CASRRDNVNNQPQHF. CDR3 DNA sequence: TGTGCCAGTAGGAGGGACAACGTAAACAATCAGCCCCAGCATTTT.

CDR3: CASSQAGTGIGTEAFF. In DNA, the CDR3 is TGCGCCAGCAGCCAAGCCGGGACAGGGATTGGCACTGAAGCTTTCTTT. J is TRBJ1-1 and V is TRBV4-1; 9 nucleotides align to TRBD1. The trim removed 1 base at V and 4 bases at J, leaving 7 bases unmatched. Germline values: CDR1 MGHRA, CDR2 YSYEKL. This CDR3 contains 16 residues.

Only one count was recorded for this clone. The chain has TRBV13 and TRBJ2-7; 11 bases agree with TRBD2. The J segment lost 7 bases and the V segment lost 2 bases, leaving 7 bases of the junction unmatched. Per the germline V gene, CDR1 is PRHDT and CDR2 is FYEKMQ (reference sequence). The CDR3 loop spans 15 amino acids. The CDR3 DNA sequence: TGTGCCAGCAGCTTAAAAACTAGCGGGAGTCAAGAGCAGTACTTC. This sequence encodes CASSLKTSGSQEQYF.

The gene calls are TRBV7-9 and TRBJ1-2, with 7 bases fitting TRBD1. J lost 7 bases, V lost 4 bases, and 6 bases had no gene match. CDR3 length: 13 amino acids. The germline V gene has CDR1 SEHNR and CDR2 FQNEAQ (reference sequence). The CDR3 sequence is CASSSGQASGYTF. The DNA of the CDR3 is TGTGCCAGCAGCTCCGGACAGGCGAGTGGCTACACCTTC.

In its sample, this clone was seen once. Compared with germline, one end of the junction differs, possibly owing to a read error. The rearrangement joins TRBV12-3 or TRBV12-4 to TRBJ1-2, with TRBD1 identical over 10 bases. This CDR3 has 12 residues. The CDR3 DNA reads as TGTGCCAGCATTGGGACAGGGGAGGGCTATACCTTC. Encoded protein: CASIGTGEGYTF.

The chain carries TRBV6-1 and TRBJ1-1; tentative D call: TRBD1 (5 bases). The CDR3 loop spans 14 amino acids. Trimming shortened V by 2 bases and J by 5 bases, and 12 bases separated the two germline ends. Germline loops: CDR1 MNHNS, CDR2 SASEGT. This CDR3 reads CASSEKGRSTEAFF. The CDR3 DNA sequence: TGTGCCAGCAGTGAAAAGGGGAGGTCGACTGAAGCTTTCTTT.

This clone was recorded many times. The chain couples TRBV3-1 (or the pseudogene TRBV3-2) to TRBJ2-7; 7 bases map to TRBD1. J lost 3 bases, V lost 1 base, and 3 bases had no gene match. CDR3 size: 14 residues. Per the germline V gene, CDR1 is LGHDT and CDR2 is YNNKEL (reference sequence). The CDR3 spells CASSQATGHYEQYF. The CDR3 DNA reads TGTGCCAGCAGCCAAGCGACAGGGCACTACGAGCAGTACTTC.

V usage is TRBV5-4 and J usage is TRBJ2-5, with D perhaps matching TRBD2 (6 bases). The germline gives CDR1 SGHNT, CDR2 YYREEE (reference sequence). V lost 4 bases and J lost 1, with 11 bases in between. This CDR3 comprises 14 residues. The DNA for the CDR3 is TGTGCCAGCAGCCCCGGGACTTTCCAAGAGACCCAGTACTTC. This codes for CASSPGTFQETQYF. The full variable domain, with the rest looked up from reference TRBV5-4 and TRBJ2-5, is ETGVTQSPTHLIKTRGQQVTLRCSSQSGHNTVSWYQQALGQGPQFIFQYYREEENGRGNFPPRFSGLQFPNYSSELNVNALELDDSALYLCASSPGTFQETQYFGPGTRLLVL.

The rearrangement uses TRBV11-3 and TRBJ2-7; possibly TRBD2 for D (7 bases). The CDR3 consists of 16 residues. Germline values: CDR1 SGHNT, CDR2 YENEEA. V was pared by 7 bases and J by 2 bases, with 21 bases between. CDR3: CASNAGALTSTYEQYF. In DNA form, the CDR3 reads TGTGCCAGCAACGCGGGGGCCTTGACATCGACCTACGAGCAGTACTTC.

In this sample, this clone turned up once. The V and J genes are TRBV7-2 and TRBJ2-7; 8 bases fit TRBD2. Germline V gives CDR1 SGHTA, CDR2 FQGNSA. This CDR3 is built from 14 residues. J was trimmed by 3 bases and V by 5 bases; bases with no gene match: 6. The CDR3 loop reads CASSRSGEGYEQYF. CDR3 sequence (DNA): TGTGCCAGCAGCCGTAGCGGGGAAGGCTACGAGCAGTACTTC.

The J gene is TRBJ2-7, the V gene TRBV5-8; TRBD2 agrees at 7 bases. Germline-derived CDR1 and CDR2 are SGHTS and YDEGEE. With 6 bases clipped from V and 2 bases from J, the junction kept 11 bases outside the gene matches. This CDR3 region has 15 residues. CDR3 nucleotides: TGTGCCAGCACCCAATTTGCGGGAGAAGCCTACGAGCAGTACTTC. This encodes CASTQFAGEAYEQYF.

The rearrangement links TRBV13 to TRBJ2-2; 7 positions match TRBD1. This CDR3 is built from 16 residues. V was clipped by 7 bases and J by 0 bases; unmatched bases: 8. Germline V lookup: CDR1 PRHDT, CDR2 FYEKMQ (reference sequence). CDR3 loop: CASTLTGSANTGELFF. Here the CDR3 DNA reads TGTGCCAGCACCCTGACAGGGTCGGCGAACACCGGGGAGCTGTTTTTT. Supplemented by reference TRBV13 and TRBJ2-2, the full variable domain reads AAGVIQSPRHLIKEKRETATLKCYPIPRHDTVYWYQQGPGQDPQFLISFYEKMQSDKGSIPDRFSAQQFSDYHSELNMSSLELGDSALYFCASTLTGSANTGELFFGEGSRLTVL.

The V and J genes are TRBV6-1 and TRBJ1-5; TRBD1 aligns across 8 bases. V lost 4 bases and J lost 0; bases outside the gene matches: 14. This CDR3 comprises 19 residues. The V gene's germline CDR1 is MNHNS and CDR2 SASEGT. CDR3 region: CASSGGQEKGSYSNQPQHF. The CDR3 DNA reads TGTGCCAGCAGTGGGGGACAGGAAAAGGGTTCATATAGCAATCAGCCCCAGCATTTT.

CDR3 nucleotide sequence: TGTGCCAGCAGCGTAGTTGACAGGGGGCTCTCACCCCTCCACTTT. As protein: CASSVVDRGLSPLHF. The rearrangement uses TRBV9 and TRBJ1-6; 10 nucleotides align to TRBD1. This CDR3 contains 15 residues. The V segment lost 0 bases and the J segment 10 bases; nucleotides outside the gene matches: 4. Germline V gene data show CDR1 as SGDLS and CDR2 as YYNGEE.

The CDR3 coding sequence is TGTGCCAGCAGATCAGGGCCGACCGGGGAGCTGTTTTTT. This sequence encodes CASRSGPTGELFF. The chain has TRBV12-3 or TRBV12-4 and TRBJ2-2, with TRBD1 as a possible D gene (5 bases). Trimming took off 6 bases at V and 5 bases at J, with 10 bases between the two ends. This CDR3 has 13 amino acids.

The V gene is TRBV11-2, the J gene TRBJ2-5; a possible D gene is TRBD2 (6 bases). The CDR3 has 17 residues. Germline V gene lookup returns CDR1 SGHAT and CDR2 FQNNGV. With 0 bases removed from V and 4 bases from J, the gap between germline ends came to 18 bases. CDR3 in amino acids: CASSLDPPPSAGETQYF. CDR3 coding DNA: TGTGCCAGCAGCTTAGATCCCCCCCCTAGCGCTGGAGAGACCCAGTACTTC.

CDR3 coding DNA: TGTGCCAGCAGCCGAGTAGCGGGAGTTAGTAATGAGCAGTTCTTC. Amino acids: CASSRVAGVSNEQFF. The chain couples TRBV7-8 to TRBJ2-1, with TRBD2 matching 9 bases. Looked up from germline, CDR1 is SGHVS and CDR2 is FQNEAQ. V lost 5 bases and J lost 7; bases outside the gene matches: 9. The CDR3 runs 15 residues. Full variable domain (missing parts from reference TRBV7-8 and TRBJ2-1): GAGVSQSPRYKVAKRGQDVALRCDPISGHVSLFWYQQALGQGPEFLTYFQNEAQLDKSGLPSDRFFAERPEGSVSTLKIQRTQQEDSAVYLCASSRVAGVSNEQFFGPGTRLTVL.

V is TRBV6-2 or TRBV6-3 and J is TRBJ2-1; D could derive from TRBD1 or TRBD2 (5 bases each). The V gene lost 6 bases and the J gene lost 9 bases, with 9 bases spanning the gap. This CDR3 has 11 amino acids. Germline V gene data show CDR1 as MNHEY and CDR2 as SVGEGT. The CDR3 nucleotides are TGTGCCAGCAGCGGGGCACCTGAGCAGTTCTTC. It encodes CASSGAPEQFF.

The chain recombines TRBV19 with TRBJ1-2; 9 bases fit TRBD1. Germline trimming cut 6 bases from V and 11 bases from J; bases unmatched to any gene: 13. This CDR3 spans 14 amino acids. The germline V gene has CDR1 LNHDA and CDR2 SQIVND (reference sequence). In nucleotides, the CDR3 is TGTGCCAGTAGCCGATCGTCCCCGACAGGGGGGTACACCTTC. Protein product: CASSRSSPTGGYTF.

V usage is TRBV6-5 and J usage is TRBJ2-2; D is perhaps TRBD2 (6 bases). CDR1 MNHEY and CDR2 SVGAGI come from the germline V gene. V was trimmed by 4 bases and J by 3 bases, leaving 12 bases between them. The CDR3 extends over 15 amino acids. CDR3 in DNA: TGTGCCAGCAGTTGGGCGGGAAGTCACACCGGGGAGCTGTTTTTT. Translated, it gives CASSWAGSHTGELFF.

The V and J genes are TRBV18 and TRBJ1-3; D gene ambiguous. Trimming pared 3 bases from V and 0 bases from J, leaving 3 bases between. Germline assignment: CDR1 KGHSH and CDR2 LQKENI. This CDR3 region has 13 residues. CDR3 bases: TGTGCCAGCTCACCCTCCTCTGGAAACACCATATATTTT. Translated: CASSPSSGNTIYF.

V gene TRBV7-8 combines with J gene TRBJ2-1; perhaps TRBD1 as D (6 bases). Germline V CDR1 and CDR2: SGHVS, FQNEAQ. The CDR3 runs 15 residues. Trimming took 3 bases from V and 0 from J, leaving 9 bases between them. CDR3 sequence: CASSFVGGSYNEQFF. As DNA, the CDR3 is TGTGCCAGCAGCTTCGTAGGGGGCTCCTACAATGAGCAGTTCTTC.

J is TRBJ1-1 and V is TRBV19; unclear D gene. The germline CDR1 and CDR2 sequences are LNHDA and SQIVND (reference sequence). V shed 5 bases and J shed 0 bases, with 13 bases lying between them. This CDR3 contains 15 residues. The CDR3 DNA sequence: TGTGCCAGTAGTCCATTCATCGAGGTGAACACTGAAGCTTTCTTT. Amino acids: CASSPFIEVNTEAFF.

CDR3 amino acids: CASSLPGQGRNTIYF. CDR3 bases: TGTGCCAGCAGTCTTCCGGGACAGGGTCGGAACACCATATATTTT. The chain is built from TRBV7-8 and TRBJ1-3, with TRBD1 identical over 9 bases. V shed 6 bases and J 7 bases; nucleotides not matched to a gene: 10. Germline CDR1 reads SGHVS; CDR2 reads FQNEAQ. The CDR3 covers 15 residues.

In this sample, this clone turned up a few times. The V call is TRBV27, the J call TRBJ2-3; D is uncertain. Germline V gene sequence: CDR1 MNHEY, CDR2 SMNVEV (reference sequence). Deletions cut 4 bases from V and 4 bases from J, with 9 bases between. The CDR3 is 13 residues long. The CDR3 DNA reads TGTGCCAGCAGTTCGGTGTTGGCAGATACGCAGTATTTT. As protein: CASSSVLADTQYF.

The rearrangement links TRBV18 to TRBJ2-2, with D maybe TRBD2 (5 bases). V lost 5 bases to trimming and J lost 2 bases, with 9 bases between them. The CDR3 runs 14 residues. Looked up from germline, CDR1 is KGHSH and CDR2 is LQKENI. The CDR3 is CASSVGANTGELFF. CDR3 sequence (DNA): TGTGCCAGCTCAGTGGGAGCTAACACCGGGGAGCTGTTTTTT.